The 18 T cell receptor beta chains below were found in one sample sequenced in a study of blood T cell repertoires in COVID-19. The table came from immunoSEQ multiplex PCR; TCRdb's copy has only in-frame clones and leaves some out. This repertoire shows 200,000 to 300,000 clones, about 86% found once; its top ten account for 3.3%. The sequenced sample consisted of PBMCs or T cells enriched from blood (not recorded which). These TCRs come from a woman between 35 and 50 years old with acute COVID-19.

V and J are TRBV7-3 and TRBJ2-2; D uncertain. This CDR3 region has 15 residues. V lost 2 bases to trimming and J lost 3 bases, with 10 bases between them. Looked up from germline, CDR1 is SGHTA and CDR2 is FQGTGA. In DNA, the CDR3 is TGTGCCAGCAGCTTAGTGGGCGTGGACACCGGGGAGCTGTTTTTT. Translating gives CASSLVGVDTGELFF.

This clone has only one observation. The chain has TRBV7-9 and TRBJ2-1; TRBD1 matches at 8 bases. This CDR3 has 17 residues. The junction had 11 bases not matched to a gene; V was cut back by 3 bases and J by 4 bases. Germline-derived CDR1 and CDR2 are SEHNR and FQNEAQ (reference sequence). The CDR3 here is CASSFPNLGTGYNEQFF. The CDR3 DNA reads as TGTGCCAGCAGCTTTCCGAACCTCGGGACAGGATACAATGAGCAGTTCTTC.

The chain has TRBV11-3 and TRBJ2-3; D not resolved. The CDR3 covers 12 residues. CDR1 is SGHNT, CDR2 YENEEA, per germline. The germline V and J ends were trimmed by 5 bases and 3 bases, with 6 bases remaining between them. CDR3 nucleotides: TGTGCCAGCAGCACAACGACAGATACGCAGTATTTT. Translated: CASSTTTDTQYF.

This clone was seen a handful of times. The chain employs TRBV15 and TRBJ1-4; possible D gene TRBD1, 6 bases. This CDR3 spans 17 amino acids. Germline assignment: CDR1 LNHNV and CDR2 YYDKDF (reference sequence). Between the trimmed V and J ends, which lost 3 bases and 4 bases, there was a span of 18 bases. CDR3: CATSRVPGWTVNEKLFF. DNA for the CDR3: TGTGCCACCAGCAGGGTACCTGGGTGGACAGTTAATGAAAAACTGTTTTTT.

The V call is TRBV9, the J call TRBJ1-5; 9 nucleotides match TRBD1. Trimming cost V 0 bases and J 2 bases; bases outside gene matches: 0. In germline, CDR1 is SGDLS, CDR2 YYNGEE. CDR3 length equals 15 residues. DNA of the CDR3: TGTGCCAGCAGCGTAGGGACAGGGGGCAATCAGCCCCAGCATTTT. Protein sequence: CASSVGTGGNQPQHF.

This chain connects TRBV9 to TRBJ2-1; TRBD2 matches at 14 bases. V shed 4 bases, J shed 8 bases, and the junction held 8 bases outside the gene matches. This CDR3 has 16 amino acids. The V gene's germline CDR1 is SGDLS and CDR2 YYNGEE. CDR3: CASSPEGLAGEYEQFF. The CDR3 DNA sequence: TGTGCCAGCAGCCCCGAGGGACTAGCGGGAGAATATGAGCAGTTCTTC.

The chain has TRBV11-3 and TRBJ2-2, with D possibly TRBD1 on 5 matching bases. From germline, CDR1 is SGHNT and CDR2 YENEEA. The V and J ends lost 5 bases and 2 bases respectively, with 15 bases between them. The CDR3 has 16 amino acids. Written as DNA, the CDR3 is TGTGCCAGCAGCCGTACGGGCAGGGCAAACACCGGGGAGCTGTTTTTT. It is translated as CASSRTGRANTGELFF.

The chain uses TRBV3-1 (or the pseudogene TRBV3-2) and TRBJ2-1, with TRBD2 matching over 14 bases. Unmatched junction bases numbered 5, after V lost 1 base and J lost 9 bases. The CDR3 is 16 amino acids. The germline CDR1 and CDR2 sequences are LGHDT and YNNKEL (reference sequence). CDR3 in amino acids: CASSQAGLAGGGEQFF. CDR3 nucleotide sequence: TGTGCCAGCAGCCAAGCCGGACTAGCGGGAGGAGGTGAGCAGTTCTTC.

The chain uses TRBV5-1 and TRBJ2-7; maybe TRBD2 (6 bases). The V end was cut by 1 base, the J end by 6 bases, with 11 bases between. Germline V gives CDR1 SGHRS, CDR2 YFSETQ. This CDR3 spans 13 amino acids. The CDR3 DNA reads as TGCGCCAGCAGCTTGATGACTAGTGTCGAGCAGTACTTC. Translation: CASSLMTSVEQYF.

The J gene is TRBJ2-2, the V gene TRBV11-3, with D possibly being TRBD1 (5 bases). V lost 5 bases, J lost 8 bases, and 18 bases lay in between. This CDR3 spans 15 amino acids. Germline CDR1 and CDR2: SGHNT and YENEEA. CDR3 region: CASSQQLGPTGELFF. The CDR3 bases are TGTGCCAGCAGCCAACAATTGGGGCCGACGGGGGAGCTGTTTTTT.

The table lists this clone with a count of one. The DNA of the CDR3 is TGTGCCAGTAGTATAGGACTAGCGGGCTCCTACGAGCAGTACTTC. This codes for CASSIGLAGSYEQYF. The J gene is TRBJ2-7, the V gene TRBV19; 10 nucleotides match TRBD2. V lost 1 base, J lost 0 bases, and 0 bases stayed unmatched. The CDR3 covers 15 residues. Germline V CDR1 and CDR2: LNHDA, SQIVND (reference sequence).

The gene calls are TRBV25-1 and TRBJ2-2, with 11 bases that match TRBD2. V gave up 4 bases and J gave up 3 bases; unmatched junction bases: 4. Germline values: CDR1 MGHDK, CDR2 SYGVNS. This CDR3 contains 16 residues. This CDR3 is CASSVTSGGYTGELFF. The CDR3, as DNA: TGTGCCAGCAGTGTAACTAGCGGGGGTTACACCGGGGAGCTGTTTTTT.

The chain is built from TRBV18 and TRBJ2-2; 10 bases agree with TRBD1. The CDR3 consists of 16 residues. Germline CDR1 is KGHSH and CDR2 is LQKENI. V lost 6 bases to trimming and J lost 1 base; unmatched junction nucleotides: 5. This chain's CDR3 is CASSRGQGENTGELFF. CDR3 DNA: TGTGCCAGCTCTCGCGGACAGGGGGAGAACACCGGGGAGCTGTTTTTT. Supplemented by reference TRBV18 and TRBJ2-2, the full variable domain reads NAGVMQNPRHLVRRRGQEARLRCSPMKGHSHVYWYRQLPEEGLKFMVYLQKENIIDESGMPKERFSAEFPKEGPSILRIQQVVRGDSAAYFCASSRGQGENTGELFFGEGSRLTVL.

The chain recombines TRBV18 with TRBJ1-2; possible D gene TRBD1, 5 bases. The CDR3 extends over 16 amino acids. The V gene's germline CDR1 is KGHSH and CDR2 LQKENI. Between the trimmed V and J ends, which lost 3 bases and 8 bases, there was a span of 22 bases. CDR3 sequence reads: CASSPSAGQDGRGYTF. CDR3 sequence (DNA): TGTGCCAGCTCACCCTCGGCCGGACAAGACGGAAGGGGCTACACCTTC.

This chain joins TRBV4-1 and TRBJ1-4, with TRBD1 identical over 9 bases. This CDR3 contains 14 residues. Trimming cost V 6 bases and J 5 bases; bases outside gene matches: 4. Germline loops: CDR1 MGHRA, CDR2 YSYEKL. The DNA of the CDR3 is TGCGCCAGCAGGCGACAGGGGGGGAATGAAAAACTGTTTTTT. Its protein product is CASRRQGGNEKLFF.

This clone appeared once. This sequence joins TRBV9 and TRBJ2-7; possibly TRBD2 for D (6 bases). Germline CDR1 is SGDLS and CDR2 is YYNGEE. Trimming cost V 0 bases and J 4 bases, with 11 bases left between them. The CDR3 has 14 amino acids. The CDR3 spells CASSVGSDYYEQYF. In nucleotides, the CDR3 is TGTGCCAGCAGCGTAGGATCGGACTATTACGAGCAGTACTTC.

The chain links TRBV9 to TRBJ2-5, with TRBD2 matching 7 bases. CDR3 length: 14 residues. The V and J ends lost 4 bases and 1 base, in that order; junction bases with no gene match: 4. Germline V gene sequence: CDR1 SGDLS, CDR2 YYNGEE. The CDR3 reads CASSSGTLQETQYF. The CDR3 DNA sequence: TGTGCCAGCAGCAGCGGGACTCTCCAAGAGACCCAGTACTTC.

The CDR3 DNA reads TGTGCCAGCAGCTTAGTGGGGACAGGGACCGGAAACACCATATATTTT. Protein sequence: CASSLVGTGTGNTIYF. V usage is TRBV11-2 and J usage is TRBJ1-3, with TRBD1 identical over 9 bases. Germline CDR1 is SGHAT and CDR2 is FQNNGV. The junction had 5 bases not matched to a gene; V was cut back by 1 base and J by 4 bases. The CDR3 loop spans 16 amino acids.